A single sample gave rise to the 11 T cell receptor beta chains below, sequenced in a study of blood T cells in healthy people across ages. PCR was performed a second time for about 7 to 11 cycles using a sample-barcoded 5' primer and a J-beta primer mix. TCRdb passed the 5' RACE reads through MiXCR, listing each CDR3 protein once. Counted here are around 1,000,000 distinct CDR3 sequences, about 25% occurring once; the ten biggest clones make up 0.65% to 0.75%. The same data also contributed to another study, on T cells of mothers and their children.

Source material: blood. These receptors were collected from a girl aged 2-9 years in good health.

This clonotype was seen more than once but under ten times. CDR3 sequence reads: CSVGSGAYEQYF. CDR3 in DNA: TGCAGCGTTGGCTCAGGGGCCTACGAGCAGTACTTC. The V and J genes are TRBV29-1 and TRBJ2-7; TRBD1 might be the D (6 bases). V was shortened by 4 bases and J by 2 bases, with 9 bases between the two germline ends. The CDR3 is made up of 12 amino acids. Germline V gene data show CDR1 as SQVTM and CDR2 as ANQGSEA.

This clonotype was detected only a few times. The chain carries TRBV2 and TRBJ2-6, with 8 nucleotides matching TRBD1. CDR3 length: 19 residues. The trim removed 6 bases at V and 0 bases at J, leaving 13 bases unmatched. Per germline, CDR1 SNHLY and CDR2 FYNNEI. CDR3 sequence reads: CASRISSGGDASGANVLTF. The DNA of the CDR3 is TGTGCCAGCAGAATCTCATCAGGGGGCGATGCCTCTGGGGCCAACGTCCTGACTTTC.

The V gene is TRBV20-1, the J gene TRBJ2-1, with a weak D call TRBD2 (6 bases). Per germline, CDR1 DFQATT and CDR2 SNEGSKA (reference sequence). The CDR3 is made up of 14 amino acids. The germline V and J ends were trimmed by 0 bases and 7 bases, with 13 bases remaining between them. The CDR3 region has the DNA TGCAGTGCTAGAGATCGGCGGGGCGGTAATGAGCAGTTCTTC. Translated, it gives CSARDRRGGNEQFF.

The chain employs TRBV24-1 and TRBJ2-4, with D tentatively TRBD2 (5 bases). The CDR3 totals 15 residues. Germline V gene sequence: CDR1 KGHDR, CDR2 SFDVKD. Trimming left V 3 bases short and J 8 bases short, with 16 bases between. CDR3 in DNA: TGTGCCACCAGTGATCCGAGGGCGAACCCGGACATTCAGTACTTC. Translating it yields CATSDPRANPDIQYF.

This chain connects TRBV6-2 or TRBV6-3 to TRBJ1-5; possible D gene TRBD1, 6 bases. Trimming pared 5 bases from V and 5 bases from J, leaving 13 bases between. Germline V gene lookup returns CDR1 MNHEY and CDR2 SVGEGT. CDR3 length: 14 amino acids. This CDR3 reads CASSPVGGYQPQHF. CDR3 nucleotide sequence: TGTGCCAGCAGTCCAGTTGGGGGCTATCAGCCCCAGCATTTT.

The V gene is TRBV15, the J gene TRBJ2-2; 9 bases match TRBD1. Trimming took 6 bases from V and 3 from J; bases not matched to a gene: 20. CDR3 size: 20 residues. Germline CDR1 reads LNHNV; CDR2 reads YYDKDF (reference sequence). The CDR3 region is CATSNSIPTWGDRDTGELFF. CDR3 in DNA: TGTGCCACCAGTAACTCGATCCCAACTTGGGGGGACAGGGACACCGGGGAGCTGTTTTTT.

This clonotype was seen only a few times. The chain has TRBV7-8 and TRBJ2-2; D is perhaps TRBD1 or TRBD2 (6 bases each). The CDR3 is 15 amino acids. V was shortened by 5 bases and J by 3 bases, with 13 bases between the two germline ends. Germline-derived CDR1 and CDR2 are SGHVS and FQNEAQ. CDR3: CASSRRRGDTGELFF. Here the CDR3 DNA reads TGTGCCAGCAGCCGACGAAGGGGGGACACCGGGGAGCTGTTTTTT.

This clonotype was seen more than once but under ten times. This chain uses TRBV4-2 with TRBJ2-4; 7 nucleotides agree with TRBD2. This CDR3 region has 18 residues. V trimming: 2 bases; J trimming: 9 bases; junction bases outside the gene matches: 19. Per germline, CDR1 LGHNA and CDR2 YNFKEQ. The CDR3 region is CASSQQLSGYAPPGIQYF. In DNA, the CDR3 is TGTGCCAGCAGCCAACAGCTTAGCGGGTACGCCCCTCCAGGCATTCAGTACTTC.

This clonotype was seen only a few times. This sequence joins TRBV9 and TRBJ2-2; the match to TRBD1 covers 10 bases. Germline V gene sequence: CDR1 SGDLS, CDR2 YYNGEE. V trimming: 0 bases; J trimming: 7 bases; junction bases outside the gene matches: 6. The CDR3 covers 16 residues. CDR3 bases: TGTGCCAGCAGCGTAGGGACAGGGGGTTCGGACGGGGAGCTGTTTTTT. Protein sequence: CASSVGTGGSDGELFF.

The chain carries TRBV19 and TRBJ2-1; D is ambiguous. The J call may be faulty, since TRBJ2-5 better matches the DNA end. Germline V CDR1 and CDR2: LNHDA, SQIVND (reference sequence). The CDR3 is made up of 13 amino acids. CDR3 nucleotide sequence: TGTGCCAGTAGTGTCTACATAAAAGAGACCCAGTACTTC. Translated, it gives CASSVYIKETQYF.

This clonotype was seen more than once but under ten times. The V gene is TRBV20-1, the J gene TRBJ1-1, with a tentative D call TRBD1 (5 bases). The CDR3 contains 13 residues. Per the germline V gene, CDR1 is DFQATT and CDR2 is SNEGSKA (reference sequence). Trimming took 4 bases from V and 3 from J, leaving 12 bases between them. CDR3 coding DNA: TGCAGTGCTAAATCGCAGACAGACACTGAAGCTTTCTTT. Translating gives CSAKSQTDTEAFF.